This T cell receptor (beta chain) is drawn from a study of T cell responses to AZD1222 COVID-19 vaccine. This CDR3 has 13 amino acids. Trimming stripped 3 bases from V and 1 base from J, with 4 bases between. Germline V gene lookup returns CDR1 MDHEN and CDR2 SYDVKM. TCRdb's table, derived via immunoSEQ multiplex PCR, lists solely in-frame clones and lacks some. The table shows about 100,000 clones, with approximately 91% occurring only once. This clone has a single count. The receptor comes from an adult who received the AZD1222 COVID-19 vaccine. The specimen was peripheral blood, collected 28 days after the second AZD1222 dose. This rearrangement joins TRBV28 to TRBJ2-4; no reliable D call. The DNA for the CDR3 is TGTGCCAGCAGTTTCCCGGCCAAAAACATTCAGTACTTC. Translation: CASSFPAKNIQYF.